This T cell receptor (beta chain) was captured by sequencing in a study of blood T cell repertoires in COVID-19. V shed 6 bases, J shed 9 bases, and the junction held 6 bases outside the gene matches. The CDR3 runs to 14 residues. CDR1 MNHEY and CDR2 SMNVEV come from the germline V gene (reference sequence). Sequencing used immunoSEQ multiplex PCR; TCRdb keeps in-frame clones, though not all of them. The top ten clones hold approximately 7.9% of a sample with approximately 110,000 clones, roughly 88% of them seen once. The sequence was obtained from a woman aged 80 or older with active or convalescent COVID-19. Sequencing used peripheral blood. The chain is built from TRBV27 and TRBJ1-6, with 9 bases fitting TRBD1. The CDR3 sequence: CASRQTGGRSPLHF. The CDR3 nucleotides are TGTGCCAGCAGGCAGACAGGGGGACGTTCACCCCTCCACTTT.